The 29 T cell receptor beta chains reported below all come from one sample, sequenced in a study of T cell responses to AZD1222 COVID-19 vaccine (dated by TCRdb to the early 2020s). Per the publication, the time point label means: about 28 days (+/-7) after the second vaccine dose. Receptors were amplified or captured by the immunoSEQ multiplex PCR assay. TCRdb carries this immuneACCESS record with in-frame sequences only. Its versions omit some clonotypes, under half of them owing to an unresolved V gene in the studies checked, with the rest unexplained. The sample table contains roughly 120,000 clones; only one count was recorded for about 85% of them. Clones ranked in the top ten supply approximately 4.7% of the sample. The input for sequencing was peripheral blood, taken 28 days after the second AZD1222 dose. The receptors were gathered from an adult who received the AZD1222 COVID-19 vaccine.

The rearrangement links TRBV6-5 to TRBJ1-4; D not certain. The V and J ends lost 2 bases and 4 bases respectively, with 11 bases between them. This CDR3 region has 15 residues. The germline V gene has CDR1 MNHEY and CDR2 SVGAGI. For the CDR3, the DNA is TGTGCCAGCAGTTACCAGGTTGTGGGTAATGAAAAACTGTTTTTT. Translated: CASSYQVVGNEKLFF.

The chain employs TRBV20-1 and TRBJ1-4; no reliable D call. The V end was cut by 3 bases, the J end by 3 bases, with 11 bases between. This CDR3 has 14 residues. The germline V gene has CDR1 DFQATT and CDR2 SNEGSKA (reference sequence). CDR3 coding DNA: TGCAGTGCTAGTTCTGAATTGGCTAATGAAAAACTGTTTTTT. Translating it yields CSASSELANEKLFF.

This rearrangement joins TRBV5-1 to TRBJ1-5; D is ambiguous. The germline V gene has CDR1 SGHRS and CDR2 YFSETQ. The CDR3 has 14 residues. Between the trimmed V and J ends, which lost 0 bases and 3 bases, there was a span of 7 bases. The CDR3 spells CASSLGQPNQPQHF. The CDR3 DNA reads TGCGCCAGCAGCTTGGGGCAGCCCAATCAGCCCCAGCATTTT.

V and J are TRBV5-5 and TRBJ2-7; TRBD2 might be the D (6 bases). Germline assignment: CDR1 SGHKS and CDR2 YYEKEE (reference sequence). The V end lost 0 bases, the J end lost 1 base, and 8 bases lay between the germline ends. There are 14 residues in the CDR3. CDR3 sequence: CASSLGGGSYEQYF. For the CDR3, the DNA is TGTGCCAGCAGCTTGGGTGGAGGGTCCTACGAGCAGTACTTC.

As regards this clone: The sample carries other DNA sequences with the same CDR3. The V call is TRBV6-1, the J call TRBJ1-1; 10 positions match TRBD1. CDR1 MNHNS and CDR2 SASEGT come from the germline V gene. The CDR3 runs to 15 residues. The junction had 4 bases not matched to a gene; V was cut back by 2 bases and J by 4 bases. CDR3 region: CASSERQGAGTEAFF. DNA for the CDR3: TGTGCCAGCAGTGAAAGACAGGGGGCTGGCACTGAAGCTTTCTTT.

A few counts support this clone. This chain joins TRBV6-1 and TRBJ1-1; D ambiguous. Trimming took off 5 bases at V and 7 bases at J, with 11 bases between the two ends. CDR3 length equals 12 residues. Per germline, CDR1 MNHNS and CDR2 SASEGT. The CDR3 is CASSPGLGEAFF. The CDR3 region has the DNA TGTGCCAGCAGTCCCGGCCTGGGTGAAGCTTTCTTT.

This clone has only one observation. V and J are TRBV6-5 and TRBJ1-1; D gene ambiguous. Trimming cost V 6 bases and J 4 bases, with 9 bases left between them. The CDR3 consists of 12 residues. Germline loops: CDR1 MNHEY, CDR2 SVGAGI. CDR3 in amino acids: CASSPPTTEAFF. The CDR3 coding sequence is TGTGCCAGCAGCCCCCCGACCACTGAAGCTTTCTTT.

V is TRBV19 and J is TRBJ1-3; 7 nucleotides match TRBD1. The CDR3 totals 16 residues. From germline, CDR1 is LNHDA and CDR2 SQIVND (reference sequence). Trimming at V came to 6 bases and at J to 0 bases, leaving 8 bases not matched to a gene. The CDR3 DNA sequence: TGTGCCAGTAGCCGAACAGGGGCCAGCTCTGGAAACACCATATATTTT. Its translation: CASSRTGASSGNTIYF.

V usage is TRBV19 and J usage is TRBJ1-4, with TRBD1 identical over 7 bases. Germline V CDR1 and CDR2: LNHDA, SQIVND (reference sequence). The junction had 8 bases not matched to a gene; V was cut back by 3 bases and J by 4 bases. This CDR3 region has 16 residues. The CDR3 loop reads CASSIGTVGVNEKLFF. Written as DNA, the CDR3 is TGTGCCAGTAGTATCGGGACAGTCGGCGTTAATGAAAAACTGTTTTTT. The whole variable domain, remainder taken from reference TRBV19 and TRBJ1-4, is DGGITQSPKYLFRKEGQNVTLSCEQNLNHDAMYWYRQDPGQGLRLIYYSQIVNDFQKGDIAEGYSVSREKKESFPLTVTSAQKNPTAFYLCASSIGTVGVNEKLFFGSGTQLSVL.

The chain joins TRBV27 to TRBJ1-2, with TRBD1 matching 8 bases. This CDR3 has 14 residues. Germline CDR1 and CDR2: MNHEY and SMNVEV (reference sequence). With V trimmed by 0 bases and J by 8 bases, 5 bases remained unmatched. The CDR3 reads CASSLSQGARGYTF. The DNA of the CDR3 is TGTGCCAGCAGTTTATCCCAGGGGGCTCGGGGCTACACCTTC.

This clone was picked up a small number of times. This sequence joins TRBV7-9 and TRBJ1-5; D unclear. Germline CDR1 reads SEHNR; CDR2 reads FQNEAQ (reference sequence). Trimming left V 1 base short and J 1 base short, with 14 bases between. This CDR3 has 17 residues. Here the CDR3 reads CASSLVHEILSNQPQHF. CDR3 nucleotides: TGTGCCAGCAGCTTAGTTCACGAGATTTTGAGCAATCAGCCCCAGCATTTT.

The chain employs TRBV5-1 and TRBJ1-1, with a possible D match to TRBD1 (5 bases). Trimming removed 0 bases at V and 1 base at J, with 13 bases between. Looked up from germline, CDR1 is SGHRS and CDR2 is YFSETQ. This CDR3 region has 16 residues. This chain's CDR3 is CASSLEAGQRNTEAFF. In nucleotides, the CDR3 is TGCGCCAGCAGCTTGGAGGCAGGGCAGAGGAACACTGAAGCTTTCTTT.

The chain employs TRBV28 and TRBJ2-4, with D possibly called TRBD1 or TRBD2 (5 bases each). This CDR3 has 14 residues. The V gene lost 6 bases and the J gene lost 9 bases, with 18 bases spanning the gap. Germline V gives CDR1 MDHEN, CDR2 SYDVKM. The CDR3 reads CASSSPTGGGIQYF. The CDR3 region has the DNA TGTGCCAGCAGCTCTCCTACAGGAGGAGGCATTCAGTACTTC.

V gene TRBV28 combines with J gene TRBJ2-7, with D hard to call. The CDR3 totals 14 residues. Trimming cost V 6 bases and J 1 base, with 13 bases left between them. Germline values: CDR1 MDHEN, CDR2 SYDVKM. The chain's CDR3 is CASRTSEASYEQYF. The CDR3 DNA is TGTGCCAGCAGGACGAGCGAAGCGTCCTACGAGCAGTACTTC.

The genes are TRBV12-3 or TRBV12-4 and TRBJ1-1; unclear D gene. The CDR3 is 11 residues long. V lost 5 bases, J lost 12 bases, and 13 bases lay in between. CDR3 residues: CASSLPSTPFF. CDR3 DNA sequence: TGTGCCAGCAGTCTCCCCTCGACTCCTTTCTTT.

The chain carries TRBV10-2 and TRBJ1-1, with TRBD1 matching 11 bases. The J segment lost 5 bases and the V segment lost 9 bases, leaving 5 bases of the junction unmatched. The CDR3 loop spans 13 amino acids. Germline lookup yields CDR1 WSHSY and CDR2 SAAADI. In DNA form, the CDR3 reads TGCGCCAGTGGGACAGGGGGACAGACTGAAGCTTTCTTT. Protein product: CASGTGGQTEAFF.

The rearrangement uses TRBV11-3 and TRBJ1-3; D call uncertain. Trimming cost V 5 bases and J 7 bases, with 12 bases left between them. The germline CDR1 and CDR2 sequences are SGHNT and YENEEA. The CDR3 extends over 13 amino acids. The CDR3: CASSNSRGNTIYF. Written as DNA, the CDR3 is TGTGCCAGCAGCAACTCTCGTGGCAACACCATATATTTT.

The V call is TRBV5-4, the J call TRBJ1-5, with TRBD1 matching 9 bases. Germline V gene lookup returns CDR1 SGHNT and CDR2 YYREEE (reference sequence). The CDR3 is 18 amino acids. J lost 1 base, V lost 4 bases, and 12 bases had no gene match. The CDR3 reads CASSLGQGRVRSNQPQHF. CDR3 nucleotides: TGTGCCAGCAGCCTGGGACAGGGAAGGGTAAGAAGCAATCAGCCCCAGCATTTT.

The V and J genes are TRBV5-4 and TRBJ1-3; no clear D. Germline-derived CDR1 and CDR2 are SGHNT and YYREEE (reference sequence). The CDR3 has 12 residues. Trimming removed 2 bases at V and 3 bases at J, with 3 bases between. The CDR3 here is CASSFDGNTIYF. CDR3 nucleotide sequence: TGTGCCAGCAGCTTTGATGGAAACACCATATATTTT.

The chain combines TRBV18 with TRBJ1-1; D is uncertain. Germline V gives CDR1 KGHSH, CDR2 LQKENI. This CDR3 region has 14 residues. V was clipped by 5 bases and J by 0 bases, with 10 bases between them. The CDR3, as DNA: TGTGCCAGCTCATTAGCGGGGTTGAACACTGAAGCTTTCTTT. Residues: CASSLAGLNTEAFF.

The chain links TRBV7-9 to TRBJ1-6; unclear D gene. Per the germline V gene, CDR1 is SEHNR and CDR2 is FQNEAQ (reference sequence). V lost 5 bases, J lost 9 bases, and 17 bases lay in between. The CDR3 totals 15 residues. CDR3 sequence: CASSPRSGRGSPLHF. The CDR3 DNA follows: TGTGCCAGCAGCCCCAGGTCGGGCCGGGGTTCACCCCTCCACTTT.

The chain has TRBV19 and TRBJ2-4; D is unresolved. This CDR3 contains 17 residues. Germline lookup yields CDR1 LNHDA and CDR2 SQIVND (reference sequence). V lost 9 bases to trimming and J lost 1 base, with 22 bases between them. This CDR3 is CASAPVLGSPAKNIQYF. In DNA, the CDR3 is TGTGCCAGCGCTCCTGTTTTAGGCAGCCCCGCCAAAAACATTCAGTACTTC.

This chain joins TRBV3-1 (or the pseudogene TRBV3-2) and TRBJ1-5; TRBD1 is a possible D gene (5 bases). CDR3 size: 14 residues. Germline values: CDR1 LGHDT, CDR2 YNNKEL (reference sequence). V lost 3 bases, J lost 5 bases, and 11 bases lay in between. CDR3 nucleotides: TGTGCCAGCAGCCATTCGGGGGGGTATCAGCCCCAGCATTTT. It encodes CASSHSGGYQPQHF.

This chain connects TRBV4-1 to TRBJ2-1; D not resolved. CDR1 MGHRA and CDR2 YSYEKL come from the germline V gene. The CDR3 loop spans 14 amino acids. The V and J ends lost 1 base and 3 bases respectively, with 7 bases between them. This chain's CDR3 is CASSQVTYYNEQFF. The CDR3 DNA sequence: TGCGCCAGCAGCCAAGTGACTTACTACAATGAGCAGTTCTTC.

The CDR3 coding sequence is TGTGCCAGCTCACCAAGGGCGGGGGAACATGAGCAGTTCTTC. The encoded protein is CASSPRAGEHEQFF. This chain links TRBV18 with TRBJ2-1; 7 nucleotides align to TRBD2. This CDR3 is built from 14 residues. V trimming: 2 bases; J trimming: 8 bases; junction bases outside the gene matches: 6. Per germline, CDR1 KGHSH and CDR2 LQKENI.

The rearrangement uses TRBV4-1 and TRBJ1-1; TRBD1 might be the D (5 bases). The CDR3 extends over 15 amino acids. Trimming took 4 bases from V and 5 from J, leaving 17 bases between them. Per the germline V gene, CDR1 is MGHRA and CDR2 is YSYEKL. For the CDR3, the DNA is TGCGCCAGCAGCCCAACATTCAGGGATGGAACTGAAGCTTTCTTT. Protein product: CASSPTFRDGTEAFF.

This clone was observed a few times. The gene calls are TRBV27 and TRBJ1-1; D may be TRBD1 (5 bases). The CDR3 runs to 14 residues. Germline values: CDR1 MNHEY, CDR2 SMNVEV (reference sequence). V gave up 6 bases and J gave up 1 base, with 12 bases separating them. CDR3 sequence: CASRRGDPNTEAFF. CDR3 bases: TGTGCCAGCAGGCGAGGGGATCCGAACACTGAAGCTTTCTTT.

Note on this clone: It is unclear where the CDR3 begins or ends on the DNA, so no DNA is shown, and the CDR3 is as TCRdb lists it. The chain couples TRBV11-3 to TRBJ1-6. Germline-derived CDR1 and CDR2 are SGHNT and YENEEA. Counting both end residues, the CDR3 totals 15 amino acids. The CDR3 here is CASSLDFGAGSPLHF.

V and J are TRBV6-5 and TRBJ1-2; maybe TRBD1 (5 bases). The germline V gene has CDR1 MNHEY and CDR2 SVGAGI. The V end was cut by 2 bases, the J end by 8 bases, with 21 bases between. The CDR3 loop spans 16 amino acids. The CDR3 nucleotides are TGTGCCAGCAGTTACGGCGCAAGGGGCTCGAGTTGGGGCTACACCTTC. Its protein product is CASSYGARGSSWGYTF.